This record concerns one T cell receptor beta chain sequence. The TCRbeta library was prepared with unique molecular identifiers. TCRdb recomputed calls from the PCR reads with MiXCR, one row per CDR3 protein. The sample carries about 270,000 distinct CDR3 sequences, about 10% recorded once. This CDR3 contains 14 residues. The V gene lost 1 base and the J gene lost 2 bases, with 9 bases spanning the gap. Germline values: CDR1 MGHRA, CDR2 YSYEKL. This entry is derived from a study of T-cell reconstitution after alpha-beta-depleted transplantation in children. The TCR was taken from a human donor who donated a stem cell graft to a child with SCID. The chain couples TRBV4-1 to TRBJ2-7; D tentatively reads TRBD1 or TRBD2 (6 bases each). This material consisted of PBMCs from the stem cell graft donor, taken from the stem cell graft. The CDR3 coding sequence is TGCGCCAGCAGCCAAGCCGGGGGCACCTACGAGCAGTACTTC. As protein: CASSQAGGTYEQYF.